This T cell receptor (beta chain) was captured by sequencing in a study of blood T cell repertoires in COVID-19. The table came from immunoSEQ multiplex PCR; TCRdb's copy has only in-frame clones and leaves some out. The data contain fewer than 350,000 clones, approximately 89% of them singletons. This CDR3 has 14 residues. Germline assignment: CDR1 LNHDA and CDR2 SQIVND (reference sequence). Trimming shortened V by 10 bases and J by 3 bases, and 13 bases separated the two germline ends. The sequencing input was PBMCs or T cells enriched from blood (not recorded which). This clonotype was obtained from a middle-aged woman who had recovered from COVID-19. This chain connects TRBV19 to TRBJ2-6, with D tentatively TRBD1 (6 bases). CDR3 sequence (DNA): TGTGCCACCTCAGGGGTTGGTGGGGCCAACGTCCTGACTTTC. This encodes CATSGVGGANVLTF.